This T cell receptor beta chain was identified in a study of blood T cell repertoires in COVID-19. Generated by immunoSEQ multiplex PCR, the TCRdb table keeps only in-frame clones and is missing some. The profile covers 150,000 to 200,000 clones, with 87% appearing a single time and 2% to 2.5% taken by the ten largest. Germline V gives CDR1 GTSNPN, CDR2 SVGIG (reference sequence). The CDR3 covers 13 residues. V lost 2 bases, J lost 0 bases, and 8 bases lay in between. The J gene is TRBJ2-7, the V gene TRBV30; D is possibly TRBD1 (6 bases). What was sequenced was PBMCs or T cells enriched from blood (not recorded which). The receptor comes from a woman aged 25 to 39 who had recovered from COVID-19. The CDR3 coding sequence is TGTGCCTGGAGTATGGACAGCTCCTACGAGCAGTACTTC. Its protein product is CAWSMDSSYEQYF.